The clone carrying this TCR beta chain was seen many times. Its antigen is unidentified. Germline V gene sequence: CDR1 ENHRY, CDR2 SYGVKD. V dropped 6 bases and J dropped 4; count of bases not matched to a gene: 2. The CDR3 has 13 residues. Expressed TCRB transcripts were sequenced because the entire RNA isolate underwent reverse transcription. Measured with immunoSEQ multiplex PCR; TCRdb has only the in-frame clones, and not every one. This table holds roughly 350,000 clones, around 10% found once. The data are from a study of beta chain features in type 1 diabetes. It was via CD45RO/CCR7/CD25/CD127/CD95/CD27 that CD4+ naive, central memory, regulatory and stem cell-like memory cells were sorted. Findings of the study overall: People with Type 1 diabetes carried modestly yet significantly shorter TCRB CDR3s in all four CD4+ subsets.

The chain recombines TRBV10-3 with TRBJ2-2, with 7 bases aligning to TRBD1. The receptor was derived from a man aged 30 to 45 with type 1 diabetes. Specimen: central memory CD4+ T cells from blood. The CDR3 nucleotides are TGTGCCATCAGGGGACAGAGCACCGGGGAGCTGTTTTTT. Amino acid sequence: CAIRGQSTGELFF.